These T cell receptor beta chains were read from a single sample in a study of T cell clonotyping in hematopoietic cell transplantation. The table came from immunoSEQ multiplex PCR; TCRdb's copy has only in-frame clones and leaves some out. The table shows 9,500 to 15,000 clones, with almost 50% occurring only once. Sequencing used peripheral blood mononuclear cells. All receptors derive from a man aged 45-65 years in good health. Some clones in this sample may be carry-over from other donors' samples. Both conserved end residues are part of each CDR3. A D gene is named only where the DNA matches it firmly. A clone size is listed for some rows: how often the clone was seen (once, few, many), or a class if it is expanded.

j_gene | abundance | d_gene | v_gene | CDR3aa | CDR3nt
TRBJ2-7 | - | - | TRBV7-9 | CASSLGGWGDEQYF | TGTGCCAGCAGCTTAGGAGGCTGGGGAGACGAGCAGTACTTC
TRBJ1-4 | - | - | TRBV30 | CAWTRTAAKLFF | TGTGCCTGGACTCGGACGGCGGCAAAACTGTTTTTT
TRBJ2-7 | - | - | TRBV5-1 | CASSGGAEQYF | TGCGCCAGCAGCGGGGGGGCCGAGCAGTACTTC
TRBJ2-5 | - | TRBD1 | TRBV9 | CASSATGTGAGETQYF | TGTGCCAGCAGCGCCACCGGGACAGGGGCTGGGGAGACCCAGTACTTC
TRBJ1-1 | - | - | TRBV6-6 | CASSYSEENTEAFF | TGTGCCAGCAGTTACTCGGAGGAGAACACTGAAGCTTTCTTT
TRBJ2-5 | few | TRBD2 | TRBV19 | CASSIARGTRETQYF | TGTGCCAGTAGTATAGCGCGGGGGACGAGGGAGACCCAGTACTTC
TRBJ1-1 | - | - | TRBV6-5 | CASSYSNGDTEAFF | TGTGCCAGCAGTTACTCGAACGGGGACACTGAAGCTTTCTTT
TRBJ1-1 | - | - | TRBV5-1 | CASSLAGSLNTEAFF | TGCGCCAGCAGCTTGGCCGGCAGTTTGAACACTGAAGCTTTCTTT
TRBJ2-7 | few | - | TRBV6-1 | CASRVGGSYEQYF | TGTGCCAGCAGGGTGGGTGGTTCTTACGAGCAGTACTTC
TRBJ2-7 | few | TRBD2 | TRBV7-7 | CASPLAGIRNEQYF | TGTGCCAGCCCGCTAGCGGGAATCCGCAACGAGCAGTACTTC
TRBJ1-6 | - | TRBD1 | TRBV19 | CASSQGAHNSPLHF | TGTGCCAGTAGTCAGGGGGCGCATAATTCACCCCTCCACTTT
TRBJ2-7 | few | TRBD1 | TRBV6-6 | CASSRPVGTGEYGQYF | TGTGCCAGCAGCCGGCCTGTAGGGACAGGGGAGTACGGGCAGTACTTC
TRBJ1-1 | - | - | TRBV30 | CAWITGWVTEAFF | TGTGCCTGGATAACAGGGTGGGTCACTGAAGCTTTCTTT
TRBJ2-7 | few | TRBD1 | TRBV13 | CASSLGPDRVHEQYF | TGTGCCAGCAGCTTAGGCCCGGACAGGGTGCACGAGCAGTACTTC
TRBJ2-3 | - | TRBD2 | TRBV29-1 | CSVTGTSIDTQYF | TGCAGCGTTACCGGGACTAGCATTGATACGCAGTATTTT
TRBJ1-2 | - | TRBD1 | TRBV6-5 | CASSYLTGGVYGYTF | TGTGCCAGCAGTTACCTAACAGGGGGCGTGTATGGCTACACCTTC
TRBJ1-2 | few | - | TRBV6-5 | CASRSTTYGYTF | TGTGCCAGCAGAAGTACAACGTATGGCTACACCTTC
TRBJ1-2 | - | TRBD1 | TRBV6-6 | CASSNRGLGDGYTF | TGTGCCAGCAGTAACAGGGGGCTAGGGGATGGCTACACCTTC
TRBJ2-5 | - | TRBD2 | TRBV30 | CAWRVRGGKETQYF | TGTGCCTGGAGGGTCCGGGGGGGGAAAGAGACCCAGTACTTC
TRBJ1-2 | - | - | TRBV5-4 | CASSPTGYLNYGYTF | TGTGCCAGCAGCCCGACGGGCTACCTTAACTATGGCTACACCTTC
TRBJ2-7 | - | TRBD1 | TRBV5-1 | CASSLTGGHLGEQYF | TGCGCCAGCAGCCTTACAGGGGGCCACCTTGGCGAGCAGTACTTC
TRBJ1-5 | - | - | TRBV29-1 | CSVADGGMDQPQHF | TGCAGCGTTGCTGACGGGGGTATGGACCAGCCCCAGCATTTT
TRBJ2-7 | - | TRBD1 | TRBV2 | CASTGTGGYEQYF | TGTGCCAGCACGGGGACAGGTGGCTACGAGCAGTACTTC
TRBJ1-5 | - | TRBD1 | TRBV7-8 | CASSIRQGAGNQPQHF | TGTGCCAGCAGCATAAGACAGGGGGCCGGCAATCAGCCCCAGCATTTT
TRBJ1-1 | - | TRBD1 | TRBV30 | CAWSVQGETEAFF | TGTGCCTGGAGTGTCCAGGGGGAGACTGAAGCTTTCTTT
TRBJ1-5 | - | TRBD1 | TRBV30 | CAWNDRQGGQPQHF | TGTGCCTGGAACGACAGACAGGGAGGACAGCCCCAGCATTTT
TRBJ1-1 | few | - | TRBV30 | CAWSRISEAFF | TGTGCCTGGAGTAGGATCTCTGAAGCTTTCTTT
TRBJ2-2 | - | - | TRBV9 | CASSPQPGQGTGELFF | TGTGCCAGCAGCCCCCAACCGGGACAAGGCACCGGGGAGCTGTTTTTT
TRBJ1-2 | - | - | TRBV30 | CAGRRTTNYGYTF | TGTGCGGGCCGTCGGACAACTAACTATGGCTACACCTTC
TRBJ2-3 | - | - | TRBV7-2 | CASSLGAGGDTQYF | TGTGCCAGCAGCTTAGGGGCAGGGGGGGATACGCAGTATTTT
TRBJ2-2 | - | TRBD2 | TRBV25-1 | CASSEGLDTGELFF | TGTGCCAGCAGTGAAGGACTAGACACCGGGGAGCTGTTTTTT
TRBJ1-1 | once | - | TRBV4-3 | CASSQALGPFEAFF | TGCGCCAGCAGCCAAGCCCTTGGTCCCTTTGAAGCTTTCTTT
TRBJ2-3 | - | TRBD2 | TRBV5-6 | CASSARLAGVTDTQYF | TGTGCCAGCAGCGCCCGACTAGCGGGGGTCACAGATACGCAGTATTTT
TRBJ2-1 | - | - | TRBV30 | CAWSVNLKAPNEQFF | TGTGCCTGGAGTGTAAATTTAAAAGCGCCCAATGAGCAGTTCTTC
TRBJ1-1 | - | - | TRBV19 | CASSIVWNTEAFF | TGTGCCAGTAGTATAGTCTGGAACACTGAAGCTTTCTTT
TRBJ2-7 | - | - | TRBV13 | CASSQSSYEQYF | TGTGCCAGCAGCCAGAGCTCCTACGAGCAGTACTTC
TRBJ1-3 | - | - | TRBV19 | CASIVGTSGNTIYF | TGTGCCAGTATTGTGGGGACCTCTGGAAACACCATATATTTT
TRBJ2-3 | - | - | TRBV7-9 | CASSLERRTDTQYF | TGTGCCAGCAGCTTAGAACGGCGGACAGATACGCAGTATTTT
TRBJ2-7 | - | - | TRBV30 | CAWSPNPLNEQYF | TGTGCCTGGAGTCCGAACCCCCTGAACGAGCAGTACTTC
TRBJ1-1 | - | - | TRBV4-2 | CASRVGRGFTEAFF | TGTGCCAGCAGGGTGGGACGGGGCTTCACTGAAGCTTTCTTT
TRBJ1-2 | - | - | TRBV7-8 | CASSLEFSYGYTF | TGTGCCAGCAGCTTAGAGTTCAGCTATGGCTACACCTTC
TRBJ1-1 | - | - | TRBV28 | CASSLLTVQTEAFF | TGTGCCAGCAGTTTATTGACAGTTCAAACTGAAGCTTTCTTT
TRBJ2-2 | - | - | TRBV5-1 | CASSPPGNTGELFF | TGCGCCAGCAGCCCCCCAGGGAACACCGGGGAGCTGTTTTTT
TRBJ2-2 | - | - | TRBV6-5 | CASSYSTGELFF | TGTGCCAGCAGTTACTCTACCGGGGAGCTGTTTTTT
TRBJ2-1 | - | - | TRBV6-6 | CASSRPYNEQFF | TGTGCCAGCAGTAGACCCTACAATGAGCAGTTCTTC
TRBJ1-5 | few | - | TRBV27 | CASSPDYRESNQPQHF | TGTGCCAGCAGCCCTGATTACAGGGAGAGCAATCAGCCCCAGCATTTT